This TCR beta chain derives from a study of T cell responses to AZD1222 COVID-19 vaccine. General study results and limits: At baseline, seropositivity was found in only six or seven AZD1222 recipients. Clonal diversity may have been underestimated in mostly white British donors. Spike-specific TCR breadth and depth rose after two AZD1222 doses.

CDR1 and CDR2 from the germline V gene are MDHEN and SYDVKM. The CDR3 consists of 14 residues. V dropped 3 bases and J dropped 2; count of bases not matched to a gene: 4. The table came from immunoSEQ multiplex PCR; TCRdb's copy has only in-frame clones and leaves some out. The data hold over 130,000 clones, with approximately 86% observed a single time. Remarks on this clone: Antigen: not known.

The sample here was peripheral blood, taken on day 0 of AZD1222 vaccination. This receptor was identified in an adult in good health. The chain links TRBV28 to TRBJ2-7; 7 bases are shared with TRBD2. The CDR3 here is CASSLGLSPYEQYF. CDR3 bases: TGTGCCAGCAGTTTGGGACTATCCCCCTACGAGCAGTACTTC.